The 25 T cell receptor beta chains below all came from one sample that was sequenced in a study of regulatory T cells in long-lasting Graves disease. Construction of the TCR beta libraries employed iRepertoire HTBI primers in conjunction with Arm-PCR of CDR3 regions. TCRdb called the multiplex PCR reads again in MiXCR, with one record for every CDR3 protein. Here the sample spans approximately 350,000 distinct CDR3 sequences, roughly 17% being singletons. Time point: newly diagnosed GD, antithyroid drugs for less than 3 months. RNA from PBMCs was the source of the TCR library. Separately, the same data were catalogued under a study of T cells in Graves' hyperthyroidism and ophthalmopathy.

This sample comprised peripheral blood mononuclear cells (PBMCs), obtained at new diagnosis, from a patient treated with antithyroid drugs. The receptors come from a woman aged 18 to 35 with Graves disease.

CDR3 sequence: CASSPIGTVSYEQYF. Here the CDR3 DNA reads TGTGCCAGCAGTCCTATTGGGACAGTTTCCTACGAGCAGTACTTC. The gene calls are TRBV6-1 and TRBJ2-7, with TRBD1 matching over 7 bases. The V segment lost 5 bases and the J segment 1 base; nucleotides outside the gene matches: 8. This CDR3 contains 15 residues. Germline CDR1 is MNHNS and CDR2 is SASEGT.

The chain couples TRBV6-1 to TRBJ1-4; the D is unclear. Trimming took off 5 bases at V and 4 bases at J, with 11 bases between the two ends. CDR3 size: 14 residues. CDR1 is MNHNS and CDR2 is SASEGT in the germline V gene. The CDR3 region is CASSSGRNNEKLFF. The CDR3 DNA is TGTGCCAGCAGTTCCGGACGGAATAATGAAAAACTGTTTTTT.

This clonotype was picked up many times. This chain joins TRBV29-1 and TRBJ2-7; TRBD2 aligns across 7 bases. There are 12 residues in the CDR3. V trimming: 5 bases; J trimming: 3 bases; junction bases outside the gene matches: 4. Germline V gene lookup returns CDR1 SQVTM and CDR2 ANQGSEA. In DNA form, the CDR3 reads TGCAGCGTTTCATTAGCGGGCTACGAGCAGTACTTC. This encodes CSVSLAGYEQYF.

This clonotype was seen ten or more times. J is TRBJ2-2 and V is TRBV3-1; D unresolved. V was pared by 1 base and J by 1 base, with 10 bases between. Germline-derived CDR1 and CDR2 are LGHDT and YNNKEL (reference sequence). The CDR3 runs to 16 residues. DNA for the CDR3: TGTGCCAGCAGCCAAGGTCAACGCGGGAACACCGGGGAGCTGTTTTTT. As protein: CASSQGQRGNTGELFF.

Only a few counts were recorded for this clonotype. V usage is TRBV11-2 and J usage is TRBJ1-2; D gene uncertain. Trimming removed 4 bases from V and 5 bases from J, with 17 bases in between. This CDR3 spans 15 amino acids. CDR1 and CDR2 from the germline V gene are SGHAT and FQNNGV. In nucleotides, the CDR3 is TGTGCCAGCAGCTCTGACAACGGCTTCTGGTATGGCTACACCTTC. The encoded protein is CASSSDNGFWYGYTF.

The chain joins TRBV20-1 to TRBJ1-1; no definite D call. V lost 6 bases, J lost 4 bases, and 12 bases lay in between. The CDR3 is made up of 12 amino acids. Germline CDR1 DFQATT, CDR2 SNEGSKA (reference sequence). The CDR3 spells CSAPTVGTEAFF. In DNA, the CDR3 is TGCAGTGCGCCTACAGTAGGCACTGAAGCTTTCTTT.

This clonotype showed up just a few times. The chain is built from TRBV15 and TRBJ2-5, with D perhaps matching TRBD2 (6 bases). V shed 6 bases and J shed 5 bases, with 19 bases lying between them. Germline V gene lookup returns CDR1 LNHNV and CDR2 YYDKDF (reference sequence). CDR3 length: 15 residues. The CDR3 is CATSGGYDPRETQYF. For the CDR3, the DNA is TGTGCCACCAGTGGGGGGTATGACCCCAGGGAGACCCAGTACTTC.

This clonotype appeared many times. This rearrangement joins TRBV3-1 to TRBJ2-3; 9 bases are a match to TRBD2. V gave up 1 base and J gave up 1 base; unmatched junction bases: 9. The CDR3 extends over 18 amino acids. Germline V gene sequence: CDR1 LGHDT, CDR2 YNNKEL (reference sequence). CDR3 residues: CASSQGLAVTGGTDTQYF. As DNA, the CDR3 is TGTGCCAGCAGCCAAGGACTAGCGGTGACAGGCGGCACAGATACGCAGTATTTT.

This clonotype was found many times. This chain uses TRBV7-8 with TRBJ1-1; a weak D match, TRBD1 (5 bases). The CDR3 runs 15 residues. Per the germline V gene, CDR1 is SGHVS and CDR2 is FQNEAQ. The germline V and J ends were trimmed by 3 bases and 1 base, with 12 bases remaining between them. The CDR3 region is CASSLRGGANTEAFF. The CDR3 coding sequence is TGTGCCAGCAGCTTGAGGGGAGGGGCGAACACTGAAGCTTTCTTT.

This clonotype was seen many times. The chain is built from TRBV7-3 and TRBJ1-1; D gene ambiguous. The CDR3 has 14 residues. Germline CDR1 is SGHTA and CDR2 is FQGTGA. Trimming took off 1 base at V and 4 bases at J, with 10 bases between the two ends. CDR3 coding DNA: TGTGCCAGCAGCTTAAAGGCAGGAGCCACTGAAGCTTTCTTT. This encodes CASSLKAGATEAFF. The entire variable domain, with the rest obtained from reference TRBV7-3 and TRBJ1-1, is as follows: GAGVSQTPSNKVTEKGKYVELRCDPISGHTALYWYRQSLGQGPEFLIYFQGTGAADDSGLPNDRFFAVRPEGSVSTLKIQRTERGDSAVYLCASSLKAGATEAFFGQGTRLTVV.

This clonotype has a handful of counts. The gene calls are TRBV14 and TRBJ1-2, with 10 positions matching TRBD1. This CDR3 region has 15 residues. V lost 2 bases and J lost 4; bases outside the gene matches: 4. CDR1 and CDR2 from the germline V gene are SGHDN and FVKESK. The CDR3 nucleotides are TGTGCCAGCAGCCAAACGGGACAGGGGATCTATGGCTACACCTTC. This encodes CASSQTGQGIYGYTF.

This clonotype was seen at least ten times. CDR3 residues: CASSLFFSGVTYNEQFF. As DNA, the CDR3 is TGTGCCAGCAGCTTATTTTTTTCGGGAGTAACCTACAATGAGCAGTTCTTC. The J gene is TRBJ2-1, the V gene TRBV11-1; TRBD2 might be the D (6 bases). The V end lost 2 bases, the J end lost 2 bases, and 16 bases lay between the germline ends. The CDR3 runs to 17 residues. The germline gives CDR1 SGHAT, CDR2 FQDESV (reference sequence).

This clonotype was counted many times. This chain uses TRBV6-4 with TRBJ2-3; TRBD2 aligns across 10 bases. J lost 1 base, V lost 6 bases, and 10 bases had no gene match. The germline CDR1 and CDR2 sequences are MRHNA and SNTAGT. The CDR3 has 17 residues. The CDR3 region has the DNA TGTGCCAGCAGCGAAACCGAGAGCGGGGGGGGCACAGATACGCAGTATTTT. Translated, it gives CASSETESGGGTDTQYF.

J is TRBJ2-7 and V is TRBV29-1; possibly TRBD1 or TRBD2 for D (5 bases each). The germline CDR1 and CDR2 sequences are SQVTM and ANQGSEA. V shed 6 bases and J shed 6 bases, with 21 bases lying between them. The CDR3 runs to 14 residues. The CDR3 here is CSVTNLQGVGEQYF. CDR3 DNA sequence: TGCAGCGTCACTAATCTCCAGGGAGTCGGCGAGCAGTACTTC.

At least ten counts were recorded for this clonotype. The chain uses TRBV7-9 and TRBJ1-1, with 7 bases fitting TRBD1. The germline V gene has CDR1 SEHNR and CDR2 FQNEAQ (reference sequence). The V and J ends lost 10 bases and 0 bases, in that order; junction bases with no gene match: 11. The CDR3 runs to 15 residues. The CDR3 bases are TGTGCCATCAAAAGGGGAGGGGGCATGAACACTGAAGCTTTCTTT. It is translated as CAIKRGGGMNTEAFF.

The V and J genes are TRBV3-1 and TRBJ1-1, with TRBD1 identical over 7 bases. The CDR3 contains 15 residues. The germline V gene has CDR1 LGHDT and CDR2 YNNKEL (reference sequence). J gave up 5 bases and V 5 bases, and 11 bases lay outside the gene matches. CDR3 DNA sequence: TGTGCCAGCAGCGGGGGTACAGGGGCCCCAACTGAAGCTTTCTTT. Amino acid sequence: CASSGGTGAPTEAFF.

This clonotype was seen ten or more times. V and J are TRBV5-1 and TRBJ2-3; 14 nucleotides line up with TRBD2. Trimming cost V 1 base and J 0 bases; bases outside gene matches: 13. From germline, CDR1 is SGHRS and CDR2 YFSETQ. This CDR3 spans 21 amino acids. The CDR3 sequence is CASSLLGLAGAWSTSTDTQYF. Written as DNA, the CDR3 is TGCGCCAGCAGCTTGCTGGGACTAGCGGGAGCCTGGTCGACAAGCACAGATACGCAGTATTTT.

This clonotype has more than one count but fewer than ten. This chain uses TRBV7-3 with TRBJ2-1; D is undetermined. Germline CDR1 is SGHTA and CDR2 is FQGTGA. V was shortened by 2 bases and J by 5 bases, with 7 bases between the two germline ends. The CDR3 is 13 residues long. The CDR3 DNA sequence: TGTGCCAGCAGCTTAGAGCCAGACAATGAGCAGTTCTTC. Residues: CASSLEPDNEQFF.

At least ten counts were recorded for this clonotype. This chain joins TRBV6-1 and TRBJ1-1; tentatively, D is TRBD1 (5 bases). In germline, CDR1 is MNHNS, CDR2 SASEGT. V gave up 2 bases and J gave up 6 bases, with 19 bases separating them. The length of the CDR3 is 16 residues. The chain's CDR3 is CASSELSGTGYAEAFF. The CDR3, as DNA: TGTGCCAGCAGTGAACTTTCGGGGACGGGGTATGCTGAAGCTTTCTTT.

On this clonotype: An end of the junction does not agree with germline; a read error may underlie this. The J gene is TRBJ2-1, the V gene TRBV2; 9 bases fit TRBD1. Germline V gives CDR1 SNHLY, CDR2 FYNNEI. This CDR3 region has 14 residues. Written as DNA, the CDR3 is TGTGCCAGCGGTGAACAGGGGGCGGGGTTAACGCAGTTCTTC. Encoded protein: CASGEQGAGLTQFF.

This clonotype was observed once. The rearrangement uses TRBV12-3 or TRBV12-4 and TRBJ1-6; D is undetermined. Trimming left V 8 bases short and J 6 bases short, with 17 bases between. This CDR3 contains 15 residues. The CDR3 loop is CASASSLRRNSPLHF. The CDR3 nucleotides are TGTGCCAGCGCTTCCTCCCTCAGGCGTAATTCACCCCTCCACTTT.

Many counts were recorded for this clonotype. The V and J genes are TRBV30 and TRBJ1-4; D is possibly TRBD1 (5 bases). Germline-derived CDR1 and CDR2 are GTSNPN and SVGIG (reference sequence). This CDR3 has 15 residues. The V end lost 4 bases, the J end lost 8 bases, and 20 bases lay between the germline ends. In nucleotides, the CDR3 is TGTGCCTGGATGAAACCGGGGACCTTGAGGGAAAAACTGTTTTTT. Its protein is CAWMKPGTLREKLFF.

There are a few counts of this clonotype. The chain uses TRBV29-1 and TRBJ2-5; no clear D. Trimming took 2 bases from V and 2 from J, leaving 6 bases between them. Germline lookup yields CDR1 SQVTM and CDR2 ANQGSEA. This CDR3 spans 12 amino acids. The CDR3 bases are TGCAGCGTTGAAAAGGGTCAAGAGACCCAGTACTTC. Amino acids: CSVEKGQETQYF.

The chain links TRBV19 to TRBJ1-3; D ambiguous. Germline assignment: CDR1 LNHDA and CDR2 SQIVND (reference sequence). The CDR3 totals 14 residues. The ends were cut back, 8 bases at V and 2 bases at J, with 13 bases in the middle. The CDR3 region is CASLGNKAGNTIYF. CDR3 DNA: TGTGCCAGTCTCGGAAATAAAGCTGGAAACACCATATATTTT.

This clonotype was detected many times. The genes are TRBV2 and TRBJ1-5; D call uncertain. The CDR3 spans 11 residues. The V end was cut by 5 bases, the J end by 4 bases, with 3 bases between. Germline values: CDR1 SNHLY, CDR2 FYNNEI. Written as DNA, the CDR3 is TGTGCCAGCAGTCGAAATCAGCCCCAGCATTTT. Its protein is CASSRNQPQHF. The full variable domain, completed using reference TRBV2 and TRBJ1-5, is EPEVTQTPSHQVTQMGQEVILRCVPISNHLYFYWYRQILGQKVEFLVSFYNNEISEKSEIFDDQFSVERPDGSNFTLKIRSTKLEDSAMYFCASSRNQPQHFGDGTRLSIL.